Each of the 5 T cell receptor beta chains below was sequenced from the same sample in a study of CD8+CD57+ T cells in acquired aplastic anemia. For CDR3 and TCR beta VDJ profiling, genomic DNA was the template used. Each CDR3 protein gets one entry after TCRdb re-called the reads with MiXCR. Among some 42,000 distinct CDR3 sequences, 68% were seen once, and the ten largest hold 20% to 30%. The source material was sorted CD4+, CD8+, or CD8+CD57+ T cells (not recorded which) from PBMCs. The receptors here all came from a human donor in good health, serving as a control.

Comments on this clonotype: At one boundary the junction diverges from the germline segment, which might be a read error. The chain couples TRBV29-1 to TRBJ1-1; TRBD1 agrees at 7 bases. Germline CDR1 reads SQVTM; CDR2 reads ANQGSEA. The CDR3 totals 13 residues. CDR3 nucleotide sequence: TGCAGCTCCTCGGGACAGTCGAACACTGAAGCTTCCTTT. Its translation is CSSSGQSNTEASF. Looking up the rest from reference TRBV29-1 and TRBJ1-1 gives the full variable domain: SAVISQKPSRDICQRGTSLTIQCQVDSQVTMMFWYRQQPGQSLTLIATANQGSEATYESGFVIDKFPISRPNLTFSTLTVSNMSPEDSSIYLCSSSGQSNTEASFGQGTRLTVV.

The rearrangement joins TRBV24-1 to TRBJ1-1, with D hard to call. Trimming pared 4 bases from V and 2 bases from J, leaving 7 bases between. Looked up from germline, CDR1 is KGHDR and CDR2 is SFDVKD. CDR3 size: 13 residues. The CDR3 nucleotides read TGTGCCACCAGTGAAAGCGGCAACACTGAAGCTTTCTTT. It encodes CATSESGNTEAFF.

The chain combines TRBV19 with TRBJ1-3; no clear D. The V end was cut by 3 bases, the J end by 4 bases, with 7 bases between. The V gene's germline CDR1 is LNHDA and CDR2 SQIVND (reference sequence). The CDR3 sequence is 13 residues long. As DNA, the CDR3 is TGTGCCAGTAGTATCTTGGAGGGAAACACCATATATTTT. This gives the protein CASSILEGNTIYF.

The chain recombines TRBV19 with TRBJ1-5; D unresolved. The germline V gene has CDR1 LNHDA and CDR2 SQIVND (reference sequence). Trimming took 2 bases from V and 9 from J, leaving 14 bases between them. CDR3 length equals 14 residues. CDR3 in DNA: TGTGCCAGTAGTATATTAGATGAATCCCCGCCCCAGCATTTT. Protein sequence: CASSILDESPPQHF.

This chain connects TRBV25-1 to TRBJ1-6, with 8 bases lining up with TRBD1. The CDR3 contains 15 residues. Germline CDR1 MGHDK, CDR2 SYGVNS. After removal of 7 bases from V and 9 bases from J, the junction contained 11 bases not matched to a gene. The CDR3 sequence: CASTDSRDRSSPLHF. DNA for the CDR3: TGTGCCAGCACCGACTCCCGGGACAGGAGTTCACCCCTCCACTTT.